These 25 T cell receptor beta chains were sequenced from one sample in a study of T cell responses to AZD1222 COVID-19 vaccine. The assay was immunoSEQ multiplex PCR, and TCRdb's table has in-frame clones only and misses some. The table includes 190,000 or so clones, more than 75% detected once. The specimen was peripheral blood, collected 28 days after the second AZD1222 dose. Receptors were obtained from an adult who received the AZD1222 COVID-19 vaccine.

The CDR3 here is CASSPTRTDPYGYTF. In DNA, the CDR3 is TGTGCCAGCAGCCCCACCCGGACAGACCCTTATGGCTACACCTTC. The chain links TRBV3-1 (or the pseudogene TRBV3-2) to TRBJ1-2; tentatively, D is TRBD1 (6 bases). Deletions cut 4 bases from V and 5 bases from J, with 17 bases between. This CDR3 contains 15 residues. Per the germline V gene, CDR1 is LGHDT and CDR2 is YNNKEL (reference sequence).

V and J are TRBV2 and TRBJ1-1; 7 nucleotides line up with TRBD1. V lost 7 bases to trimming and J lost 1 base; unmatched junction nucleotides: 6. The length of the CDR3 is 14 residues. Germline V CDR1 and CDR2: SNHLY, FYNNEI. CDR3 protein: CASNPGTANTEAFF. The CDR3 region has the DNA TGTGCCAGCAACCCCGGGACAGCGAACACTGAAGCTTTCTTT.

This clone has just a few counts. CDR3: CASSSGLAGADEQFF. The CDR3 DNA reads as TGTGCCAGCAGCTCGGGACTAGCGGGAGCTGATGAGCAGTTCTTC. The rearrangement uses TRBV7-9 and TRBJ2-1; 14 bases agree with TRBD2. Germline V CDR1 and CDR2: SEHNR, FQNEAQ (reference sequence). The CDR3 has 15 amino acids. Unmatched junction bases numbered 4, after V lost 4 bases and J lost 8 bases.

Details on this clone: The sample has other DNA sequences that encode this CDR3 too. In DNA, the CDR3 is TGTGCCAGCAGCTTAGCTACGGGGGGCAATCAGCCCCAGCATTTT. It is translated as CASSLATGGNQPQHF. The chain combines TRBV7-2 with TRBJ1-5; D may be TRBD1 (5 bases). Trimming cost V 0 bases and J 2 bases, with 8 bases left between them. CDR1 and CDR2 (germline): SGHTA, FQGNSA. The CDR3 is 15 amino acids.

CDR3 loop: CSEGPLSGTQYF. The CDR3 nucleotides are TGCAGCGAGGGGCCTTTATCAGGGACCCAGTACTTC. V and J are TRBV29-1 and TRBJ2-5, with D maybe TRBD1 (5 bases). Per germline, CDR1 SQVTM and CDR2 ANQGSEA. Between the trimmed V and J ends, which lost 7 bases and 7 bases, there was a span of 16 bases. This CDR3 contains 12 residues.

This chain joins TRBV9 and TRBJ1-6, with D unclear. V was clipped by 1 base and J by 6 bases, with 8 bases between them. Looked up from germline, CDR1 is SGDLS and CDR2 is YYNGEE. CDR3 length: 14 amino acids. The CDR3 reads CASSVYDFNSPLHF. The CDR3 DNA sequence: TGTGCCAGCAGCGTATATGACTTTAATTCACCCCTCCACTTT.

The CDR3 spells CASSRAAGVFNSYEQYF. The CDR3 bases are TGCGCCAGCAGCCGGGCAGCGGGGGTATTCAACTCCTACGAGCAGTACTTC. The chain uses TRBV5-1 and TRBJ2-7; 8 bases fit TRBD2. The germline V gene encodes CDR1 SGHRS and CDR2 YFSETQ. Trimming removed 4 bases from V and 0 bases from J; junction bases left unmatched: 12. The CDR3 is made up of 17 amino acids.

The V gene is TRBV4-3, the J gene TRBJ2-1; 7 nucleotides align to TRBD1. CDR3 length: 16 residues. V shed 0 bases, J shed 0 bases, and the junction held 2 bases outside the gene matches. Germline CDR1 and CDR2: LGHNA and YSLEER. DNA of the CDR3: TGCGCCAGCAGCCAAGAGGCAGGGGGCTCCTACAATGAGCAGTTCTTC. Translated: CASSQEAGGSYNEQFF.

The gene calls are TRBV7-2 and TRBJ2-3; D is possibly TRBD1 (6 bases). Germline CDR1 reads SGHTA; CDR2 reads FQGNSA. The CDR3 runs to 14 residues. The V and J ends lost 5 bases and 3 bases respectively, with 12 bases between them. The CDR3 loop is CASSNRVGTDTQYF. CDR3 coding DNA: TGTGCCAGCAGCAACAGGGTAGGGACAGATACGCAGTATTTT.

The CDR3, as DNA: TGTGCCAGTAGAGATAGCCCCCCCCTCGCCGAGCAGTACTTC. As protein: CASRDSPPLAEQYF. This chain uses TRBV7-2 with TRBJ2-7; D not resolved. V lost 9 bases to trimming and J lost 6 bases, with 21 bases between them. The CDR3 has 14 residues. CDR1 SGHTA and CDR2 FQGNSA come from the germline V gene.

J is TRBJ2-1 and V is TRBV5-8; TRBD1 agrees at 9 bases. V trimming: 5 bases; J trimming: 7 bases; junction bases outside the gene matches: 4. This CDR3 region has 13 residues. Per germline, CDR1 SGHTS and CDR2 YDEGEE. For the CDR3, the DNA is TGTGCCAGCAGTGTAGACAGGGGGAATGAGCAGTTCTTC. Residues: CASSVDRGNEQFF. Together with reference TRBV5-8 and TRBJ2-1, the CDR3 gives the full variable domain: EAGVTQSPTHLIKTRGQQATLRCSPISGHTSVYWYQQALGLGLQFLLWYDEGEERNRGNFPPRFSGRQFPNYSSELNVNALELEDSALYLCASSVDRGNEQFFGPGTRLTVL.

The V and J genes are TRBV3-1 (or the pseudogene TRBV3-2) and TRBJ2-2; D not resolved. This CDR3 region has 14 residues. Per germline, CDR1 LGHDT and CDR2 YNNKEL (reference sequence). Trimming took off 4 bases at V and 8 bases at J, with 14 bases between the two ends. Here the CDR3 reads CASSRGVGAGELFF. CDR3 bases: TGTGCCAGCAGCCGAGGCGTTGGAGCGGGGGAGCTGTTTTTT.

The chain links TRBV19 to TRBJ2-1, with 11 bases identical to TRBD2. Looked up from germline, CDR1 is LNHDA and CDR2 is SQIVND (reference sequence). Germline trimming cut 0 bases from V and 7 bases from J; bases unmatched to any gene: 11. This CDR3 region has 18 residues. The DNA for the CDR3 is TGTGCCAGTAGTATAGATAGAGGTAGCGGGAGGGAGTTAAATGAGCAGTTCTTC. Its translation is CASSIDRGSGRELNEQFF.

V gene TRBV29-1 combines with J gene TRBJ2-1, with D perhaps matching TRBD2 (6 bases). V was shortened by 6 bases and J by 9 bases, with 21 bases between the two germline ends. The germline CDR1 and CDR2 sequences are SQVTM and ANQGSEA. CDR3 length: 14 residues. In DNA form, the CDR3 reads TGCAGCGTGGTAGGACTACGCCAGAGTGGTGAGCAGTTCTTC. This sequence encodes CSVVGLRQSGEQFF.

The chain has TRBV5-1 and TRBJ2-5; D might be TRBD1 or TRBD2, each matching 6 bases. CDR1 and CDR2 (germline): SGHRS, YFSETQ. V was pared by 1 base and J by 11 bases, with 12 bases between. There are 12 residues in the CDR3. Here the CDR3 reads CASSLSGDMQYF. CDR3 sequence (DNA): TGCGCCAGCAGCTTGTCGGGGGACATGCAGTACTTC.

The CDR3 DNA follows: TGTGCCAGCAGCGTGACTAGCGGGAGGCAAGAGACCCAGTACTTC. Translating it yields CASSVTSGRQETQYF. V and J are TRBV9 and TRBJ2-5; 13 nucleotides agree with TRBD2. The junction had 0 bases not matched to a gene; V was cut back by 2 bases and J by 2 bases. Germline V gene sequence: CDR1 SGDLS, CDR2 YYNGEE. The CDR3 runs 15 residues.

To note about this clone: The same CDR3 is also encoded by other DNA sequences in this sample. This sequence joins TRBV18 and TRBJ1-5; 8 bases align to TRBD1. The CDR3 has 15 amino acids. Germline CDR1 is KGHSH and CDR2 is LQKENI. After removal of 2 bases from V and 2 bases from J, the junction contained 2 bases not matched to a gene. The CDR3 spells CASSPDRGGNQPQHF. As DNA, the CDR3 is TGTGCCAGCTCACCAGACAGGGGAGGCAATCAGCCCCAGCATTTT.

The V call is TRBV2, the J call TRBJ1-2, with D maybe TRBD1 (6 bases). This CDR3 has 15 residues. Germline CDR1 SNHLY, CDR2 FYNNEI. Deletions cut 2 bases from V and 7 bases from J, with 17 bases between. CDR3 sequence reads: CASSEYRQVGSGYTF. The CDR3 region has the DNA TGTGCCAGCAGTGAATATCGACAGGTCGGGAGTGGCTACACCTTC.

The chain has TRBV7-9 and TRBJ2-1, with TRBD1 matching over 11 bases. This CDR3 region has 13 residues. The V segment lost 5 bases and the J segment 13 bases; nucleotides outside the gene matches: 7. CDR1 and CDR2 from the germline V gene are SEHNR and FQNEAQ (reference sequence). CDR3 region: CASSEGTGGLQFF. DNA of the CDR3: TGTGCCAGCAGCGAAGGGACAGGGGGGCTTCAGTTCTTC.

The chain has TRBV12-5 and TRBJ1-2; D unclear. Trimming cost V 4 bases and J 7 bases, with 7 bases left between them. Germline CDR1 LGHNT, CDR2 FRNRAP. The CDR3 extends over 11 amino acids. The CDR3 reads CASGSGTGYTF. For the CDR3, the DNA is TGTGCTAGTGGTTCCGGAACTGGCTACACCTTC. The full variable domain, with the rest looked up from reference TRBV12-5 and TRBJ1-2, is DARVTQTPRHKVTEMGQEVTMRCQPILGHNTVFWYRQTMMQGLELLAYFRNRAPLDDSGMPKDRFSAEMPDATLATLKIQPSEPRDSAVYFCASGSGTGYTFGSGTRLTVV.

V and J are TRBV24-1 and TRBJ1-5; 8 bases map to TRBD1. V lost 4 bases, J lost 2 bases, and 12 bases stayed unmatched. The CDR3 is made up of 18 amino acids. Germline V lookup: CDR1 KGHDR, CDR2 SFDVKD. CDR3 nucleotides: TGTGCCACCAGTGACCCTCCCGGGACAGGCCCTGGCAATCAGCCCCAGCATTTT. Translation gives CATSDPPGTGPGNQPQHF.

The chain has TRBV5-1 and TRBJ2-1, with D perhaps TRBD2 (6 bases). Germline V gene lookup returns CDR1 SGHRS and CDR2 YFSETQ. Trimming removed 4 bases at V and 7 bases at J, with 15 bases between. The CDR3 sequence is 14 residues long. CDR3 loop: CASSIELGGNEQFF. The CDR3 nucleotides read TGCGCCAGCAGCATTGAATTGGGAGGAAATGAGCAGTTCTTC.

The chain couples TRBV7-9 to TRBJ2-1; 10 bases align to TRBD1. Trimming cost V 5 bases and J 8 bases; bases outside gene matches: 6. From germline, CDR1 is SEHNR and CDR2 FQNEAQ (reference sequence). The CDR3 runs to 14 residues. The CDR3 DNA is TGTGCCAGCAGCCCGGGACAGGGGCTGGATGAGCAGTTCTTC. Amino acid sequence: CASSPGQGLDEQFF. The full variable domain, its missing parts supplied by reference TRBV7-9 and TRBJ2-1, is DTGVSQNPRHKITKRGQNVTFRCDPISEHNRLYWYRQTLGQGPEFLTYFQNEAQLEKSRLLSDRFSAERPKGSFSTLEIQRTEQGDSAMYLCASSPGQGLDEQFFGPGTRLTVL.

This clone occurred once. The chain is built from TRBV19 and TRBJ2-7; 8 bases match TRBD2. CDR3 length: 16 amino acids. V shed 7 bases, J shed 3 bases, and the junction held 14 bases outside the gene matches. Germline V gene data show CDR1 as LNHDA and CDR2 as SQIVND (reference sequence). The CDR3: CASMDVGGASVYEQYF. The DNA for the CDR3 is TGTGCCAGTATGGATGTCGGGGGGGCGTCGGTCTACGAGCAGTACTTC.

The chain has TRBV6-2 or TRBV6-3 and TRBJ2-1, with 12 bases matching TRBD2. The CDR3 spans 15 residues. V was pared by 5 bases and J by 9 bases, with 8 bases of the junction left unmatched. Germline CDR1 reads MNHEY; CDR2 reads SVGEGT. The CDR3 reads CASSTTSGSRGEQFF. As DNA, the CDR3 is TGTGCCAGCAGTACGACTAGCGGGAGTCGCGGTGAGCAGTTCTTC.